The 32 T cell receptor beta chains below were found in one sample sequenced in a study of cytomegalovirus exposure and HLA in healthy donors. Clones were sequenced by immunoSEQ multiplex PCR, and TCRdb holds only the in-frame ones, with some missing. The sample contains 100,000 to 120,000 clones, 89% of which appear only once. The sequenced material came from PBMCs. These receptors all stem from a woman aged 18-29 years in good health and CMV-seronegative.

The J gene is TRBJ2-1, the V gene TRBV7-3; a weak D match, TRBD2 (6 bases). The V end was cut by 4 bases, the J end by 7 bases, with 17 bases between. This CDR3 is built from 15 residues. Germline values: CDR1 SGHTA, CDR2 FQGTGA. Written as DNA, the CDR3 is TGTGCCAGCAGCTGGACCCCGGGACTTAGGAATGAGCAGTTCTTC. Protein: CASSWTPGLRNEQFF.

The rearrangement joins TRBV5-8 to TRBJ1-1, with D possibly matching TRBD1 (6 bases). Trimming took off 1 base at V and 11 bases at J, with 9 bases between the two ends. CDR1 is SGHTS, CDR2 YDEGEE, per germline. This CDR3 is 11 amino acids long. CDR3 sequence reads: CASSLTGWAFF. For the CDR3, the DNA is TGTGCCAGCAGCTTGACAGGGTGGGCTTTCTTT.

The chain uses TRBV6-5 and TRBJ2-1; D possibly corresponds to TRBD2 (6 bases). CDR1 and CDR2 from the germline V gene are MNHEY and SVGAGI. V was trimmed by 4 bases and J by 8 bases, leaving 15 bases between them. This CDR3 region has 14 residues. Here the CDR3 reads CASSLDYSRDEQFF. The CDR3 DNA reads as TGTGCCAGCAGTTTGGACTATTCCCGCGATGAGCAGTTCTTC.

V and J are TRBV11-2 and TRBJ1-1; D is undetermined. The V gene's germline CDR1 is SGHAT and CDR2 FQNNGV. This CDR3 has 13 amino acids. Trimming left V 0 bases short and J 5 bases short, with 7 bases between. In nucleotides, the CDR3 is TGTGCCAGCAGCTTAGATCGGCGGACTGAAGCTTTCTTT. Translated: CASSLDRRTEAFF. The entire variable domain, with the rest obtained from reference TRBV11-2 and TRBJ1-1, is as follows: EAGVAQSPRYKIIEKRQSVAFWCNPISGHATLYWYQQILGQGPKLLIQFQNNGVVDDSQLPKDRFSAERLKGVDSTLKIQPAKLEDSAVYLCASSLDRRTEAFFGQGTRLTVV.

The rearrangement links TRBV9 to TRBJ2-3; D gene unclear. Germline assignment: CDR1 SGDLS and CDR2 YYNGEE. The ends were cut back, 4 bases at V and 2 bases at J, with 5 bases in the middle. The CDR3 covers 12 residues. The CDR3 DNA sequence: TGTGCCAGCAGCCCCTACACAGATACGCAGTATTTT. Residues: CASSPYTDTQYF.

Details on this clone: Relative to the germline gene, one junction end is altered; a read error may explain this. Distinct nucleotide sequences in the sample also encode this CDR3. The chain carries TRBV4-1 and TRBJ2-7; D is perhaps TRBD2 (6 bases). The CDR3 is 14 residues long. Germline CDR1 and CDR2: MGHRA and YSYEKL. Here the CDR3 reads CASSPRDFPYEQYF. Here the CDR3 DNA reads TGTGCCAGCAGCCCCCGGGACTTCCCCTACGAGCAGTACTTC.

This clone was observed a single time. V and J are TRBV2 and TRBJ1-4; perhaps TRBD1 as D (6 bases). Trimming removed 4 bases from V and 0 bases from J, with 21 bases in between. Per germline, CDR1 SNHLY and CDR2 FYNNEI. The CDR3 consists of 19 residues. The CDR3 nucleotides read TGTGCCAGCAGTGTTGGAGCGGGGGCTAGGCTTGCAACTAATGAAAAACTGTTTTTT. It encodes CASSVGAGARLATNEKLFF.

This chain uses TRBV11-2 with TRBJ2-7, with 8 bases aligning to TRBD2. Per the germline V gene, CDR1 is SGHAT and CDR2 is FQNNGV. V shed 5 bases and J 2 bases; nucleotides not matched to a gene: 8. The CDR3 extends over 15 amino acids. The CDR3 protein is CASSPSGRGAYEQYF. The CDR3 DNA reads TGTGCCAGCAGCCCCTCCGGGCGGGGGGCCTACGAGCAGTACTTC.

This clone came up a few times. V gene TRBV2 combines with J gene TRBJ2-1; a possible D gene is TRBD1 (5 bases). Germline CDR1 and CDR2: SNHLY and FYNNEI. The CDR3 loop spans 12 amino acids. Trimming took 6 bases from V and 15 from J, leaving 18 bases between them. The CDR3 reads CASRTQGNVPFF. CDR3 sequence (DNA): TGTGCCAGCAGGACTCAGGGTAATGTCCCGTTCTTC.

CDR3 sequence reads: CATSRDVQQETQYF. CDR3 sequence (DNA): TGTGCCACCAGCAGAGATGTACAGCAAGAGACCCAGTACTTC. This chain joins TRBV15 and TRBJ2-5, with D uncertain. This CDR3 is built from 14 residues. The germline gives CDR1 LNHNV, CDR2 YYDKDF (reference sequence). Trimming cost V 0 bases and J 2 bases, with 7 bases left between them.

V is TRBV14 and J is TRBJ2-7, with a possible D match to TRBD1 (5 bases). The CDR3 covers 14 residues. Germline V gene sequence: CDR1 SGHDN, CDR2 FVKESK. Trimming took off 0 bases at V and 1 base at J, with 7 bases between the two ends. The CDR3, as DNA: TGTGCCAGCAGCCAAGATGACAGTTCCTACGAGCAGTACTTC. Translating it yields CASSQDDSSYEQYF. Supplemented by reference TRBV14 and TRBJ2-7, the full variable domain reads EAGVTQFPSHSVIEKGQTVTLRCDPISGHDNLYWYRRVMGKEIKFLLHFVKESKQDESGMPNNRFLAERTGGTYSTLKVQPAELEDSGVYFCASSQDDSSYEQYFGPGTRLTVT.

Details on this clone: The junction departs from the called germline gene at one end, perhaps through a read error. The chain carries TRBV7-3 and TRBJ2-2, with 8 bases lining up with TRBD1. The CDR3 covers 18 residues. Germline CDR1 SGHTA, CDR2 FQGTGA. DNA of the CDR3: TGTGCCAGCAGCTCACCCAGTCGGGGACAGGCGAAGACCGGGGAGCTGTTTTTT. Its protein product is CASSSPSRGQAKTGELFF.

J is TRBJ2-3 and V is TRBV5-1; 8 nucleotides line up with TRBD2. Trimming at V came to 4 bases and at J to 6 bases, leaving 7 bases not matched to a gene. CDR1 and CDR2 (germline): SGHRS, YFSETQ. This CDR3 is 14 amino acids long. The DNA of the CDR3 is TGCGCCAGCAGCCCCGGACTAGCAGAGGATACGCAGTATTTT. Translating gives CASSPGLAEDTQYF.

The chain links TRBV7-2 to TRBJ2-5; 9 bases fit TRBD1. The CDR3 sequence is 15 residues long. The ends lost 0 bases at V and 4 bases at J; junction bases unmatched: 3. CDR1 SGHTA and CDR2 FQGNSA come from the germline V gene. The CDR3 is CASSLATGGIETQYF. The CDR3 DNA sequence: TGTGCCAGCAGCTTAGCGACAGGGGGGATAGAGACCCAGTACTTC.

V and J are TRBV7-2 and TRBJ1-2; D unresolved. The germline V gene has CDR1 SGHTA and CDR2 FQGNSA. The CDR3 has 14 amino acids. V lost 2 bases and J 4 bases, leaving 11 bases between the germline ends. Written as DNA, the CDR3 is TGTGCCAGCAGCTTACCGGGAACCTTCTATGGCTACACCTTC. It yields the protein CASSLPGTFYGYTF.

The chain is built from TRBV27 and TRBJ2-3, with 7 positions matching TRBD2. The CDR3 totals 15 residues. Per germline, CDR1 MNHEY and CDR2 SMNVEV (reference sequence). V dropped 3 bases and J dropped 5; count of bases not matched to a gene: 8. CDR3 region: CASSLYGWGGDTQYF. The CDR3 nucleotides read TGTGCCAGCAGTTTGTACGGGTGGGGGGGAGATACGCAGTATTTT.

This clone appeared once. The CDR3 DNA is TGCGCCAGCAGCTTGGCCACGCGGGGGAATTCTGGAAACACCATATATTTT. This encodes CASSLATRGNSGNTIYF. This chain links TRBV5-1 with TRBJ1-3; D might be TRBD1 (5 bases). This CDR3 is 17 amino acids long. Per the germline V gene, CDR1 is SGHRS and CDR2 is YFSETQ. Trimming removed 0 bases at V and 1 base at J, with 14 bases between.

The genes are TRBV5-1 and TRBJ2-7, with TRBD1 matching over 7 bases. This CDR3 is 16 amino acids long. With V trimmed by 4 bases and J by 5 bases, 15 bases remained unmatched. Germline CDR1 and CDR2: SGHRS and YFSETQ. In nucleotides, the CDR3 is TGCGCCAGCAGCCAAATTGAACAGGGGTTATTGGACGAGCAGTACTTC. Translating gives CASSQIEQGLLDEQYF.

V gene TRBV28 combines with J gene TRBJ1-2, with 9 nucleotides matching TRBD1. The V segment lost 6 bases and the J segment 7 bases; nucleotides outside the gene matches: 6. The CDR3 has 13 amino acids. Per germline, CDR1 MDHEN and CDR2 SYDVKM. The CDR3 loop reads CASRGQGRFGYTF. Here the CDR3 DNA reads TGTGCCAGCAGAGGACAGGGGCGTTTTGGCTACACCTTC.

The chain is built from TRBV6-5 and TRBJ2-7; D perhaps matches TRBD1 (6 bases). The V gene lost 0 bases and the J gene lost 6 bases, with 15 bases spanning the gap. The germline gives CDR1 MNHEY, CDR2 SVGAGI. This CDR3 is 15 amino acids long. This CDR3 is CASSYSGQPDGEQYF. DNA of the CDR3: TGTGCCAGCAGTTACTCGGGACAACCCGACGGCGAGCAGTACTTC.

The CDR3 DNA reads as TGTGCCAGCAGCTTAGCCAGTGGGCCCCAGCATTTT. This gives the protein CASSLASGPQHF. The chain employs TRBV7-9 and TRBJ1-5; D is unclear. This CDR3 is built from 12 residues. Deletions cut 0 bases from V and 9 bases from J, with 6 bases between. CDR1 is SEHNR, CDR2 FQNEAQ, per germline (reference sequence). The whole variable domain, filled in from reference TRBV7-9 and TRBJ1-5, reads DTGVSQNPRHKITKRGQNVTFRCDPISEHNRLYWYRQTLGQGPEFLTYFQNEAQLEKSRLLSDRFSAERPKGSFSTLEIQRTEQGDSAMYLCASSLASGPQHFGDGTRLSIL.

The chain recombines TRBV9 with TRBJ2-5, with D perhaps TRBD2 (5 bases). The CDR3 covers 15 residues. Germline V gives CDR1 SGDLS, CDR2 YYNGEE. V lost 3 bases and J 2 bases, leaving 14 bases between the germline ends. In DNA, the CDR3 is TGTGCCAGCAGCGCTCTGGGGAGTAGTCAAGAGACCCAGTACTTC. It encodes CASSALGSSQETQYF.

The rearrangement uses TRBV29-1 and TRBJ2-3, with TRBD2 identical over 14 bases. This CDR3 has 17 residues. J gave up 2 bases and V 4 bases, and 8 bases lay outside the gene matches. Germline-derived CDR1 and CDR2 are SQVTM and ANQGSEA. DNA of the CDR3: TGCAGCGTTGGAGGACTAGCGGGAGGAGCTTTCACAGATACGCAGTATTTT. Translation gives CSVGGLAGGAFTDTQYF.

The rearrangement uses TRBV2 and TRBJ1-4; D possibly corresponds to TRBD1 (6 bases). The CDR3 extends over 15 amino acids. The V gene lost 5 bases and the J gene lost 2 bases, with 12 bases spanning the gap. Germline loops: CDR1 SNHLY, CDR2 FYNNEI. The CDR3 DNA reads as TGTGCCAGCAGTCTAAACAGGGCGACTAATGAAAAACTGTTTTTT. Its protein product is CASSLNRATNEKLFF.

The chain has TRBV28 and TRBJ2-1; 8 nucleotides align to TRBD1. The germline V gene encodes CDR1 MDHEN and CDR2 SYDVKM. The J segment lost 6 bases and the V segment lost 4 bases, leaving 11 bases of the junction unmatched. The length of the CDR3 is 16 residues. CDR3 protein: CASSSGQGFFSNEQFF. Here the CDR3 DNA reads TGTGCCAGCAGTTCAGGACAGGGCTTTTTCTCCAATGAGCAGTTCTTC.

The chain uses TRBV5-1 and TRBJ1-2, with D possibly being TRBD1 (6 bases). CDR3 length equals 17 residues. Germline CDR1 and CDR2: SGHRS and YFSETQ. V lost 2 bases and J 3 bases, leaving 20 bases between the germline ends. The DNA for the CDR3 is TGCGCCAGCAGCTTCCAGTGGGAACAGGGTTTATACTATGGCTACACCTTC. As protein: CASSFQWEQGLYYGYTF.

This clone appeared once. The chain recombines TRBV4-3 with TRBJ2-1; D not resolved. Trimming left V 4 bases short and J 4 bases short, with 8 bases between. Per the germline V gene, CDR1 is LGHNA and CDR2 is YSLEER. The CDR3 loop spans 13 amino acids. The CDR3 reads CASSLSTYNEQFF. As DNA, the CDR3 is TGCGCCAGCAGCCTCTCGACATACAATGAGCAGTTCTTC.

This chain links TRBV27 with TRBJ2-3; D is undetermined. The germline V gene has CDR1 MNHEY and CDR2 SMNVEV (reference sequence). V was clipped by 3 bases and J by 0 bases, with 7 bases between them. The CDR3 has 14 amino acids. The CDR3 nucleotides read TGTGCCAGCAGTTTCGGTACTAGCACAGATACGCAGTATTTT. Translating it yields CASSFGTSTDTQYF.

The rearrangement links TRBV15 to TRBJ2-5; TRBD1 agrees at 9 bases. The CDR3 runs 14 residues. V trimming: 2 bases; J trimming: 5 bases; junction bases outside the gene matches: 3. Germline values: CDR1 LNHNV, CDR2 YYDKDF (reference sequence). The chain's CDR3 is CATSRNDRGETQYF. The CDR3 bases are TGTGCCACCAGCAGAAATGACAGGGGGGAGACCCAGTACTTC. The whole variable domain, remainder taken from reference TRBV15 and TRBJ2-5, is DAMVIQNPRYQVTQFGKPVTLSCSQTLNHNVMYWYQQKSSQAPKLLFHYYDKDFNNEADTPDNFQSRRPNTSFCFLDIRSPGLGDTAMYLCATSRNDRGETQYFGPGTRLLVL.

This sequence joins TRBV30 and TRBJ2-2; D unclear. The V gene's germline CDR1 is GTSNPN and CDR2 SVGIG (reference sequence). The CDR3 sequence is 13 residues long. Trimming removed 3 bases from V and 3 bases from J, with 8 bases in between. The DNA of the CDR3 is TGTGCCTGGAGCCTGCAGGACACCGGGGAGCTGTTTTTT. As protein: CAWSLQDTGELFF.

The DNA for the CDR3 is TGTGCCAGCACTCCGCATCCAACTGCCTATGGCTACACCTTC. It translates to CASTPHPTAYGYTF. The gene calls are TRBV28 and TRBJ1-2; no definite D call. Germline V gene data show CDR1 as MDHEN and CDR2 as SYDVKM. The germline V and J ends were trimmed by 7 bases and 4 bases, with 16 bases remaining between them. The CDR3 contains 14 residues.

In DNA form, the CDR3 reads TGCGCCAGCAGCCCAGCCCCCGGGACAAAGAACACCGGGGAGCTGTTTTTT. It codes for CASSPAPGTKNTGELFF. The chain has TRBV4-3 and TRBJ2-2; tentatively, D is TRBD1 (6 bases). CDR1 and CDR2 (germline): LGHNA, YSLEER. V was clipped by 4 bases and J by 1 base, with 16 bases between them. The CDR3 is made up of 17 amino acids.